The 31 T cell receptor beta chains below come from one sample, sequenced in a study of blood T cells in healthy people across ages. Primers used in a second PCR of about 6 to 11 cycles were a sample-barcoded 5' primer and a J-beta primer mix. One entry per CDR3 protein, called by TCRdb with MiXCR from the 5' RACE reads. The sample carries about 780,000 distinct CDR3 sequences, more than 25% recorded once. These same records also appear under a second study, on T cells of mothers and their children.

The sample consisted of blood. All receptors derive from a boy aged 5-17 years in good health.

This CDR3 reads CASSLGGSRYEQYF. The CDR3 DNA reads as TGTGCCAGCAGCTTAGGGGGAAGTCGCTACGAGCAGTACTTC. The J gene is TRBJ2-7, the V gene TRBV7-3; perhaps D is TRBD1 or TRBD2 (5 bases each). The CDR3 contains 14 residues. With 2 bases removed from V and 3 bases from J, the gap between germline ends came to 11 bases. Looked up from germline, CDR1 is SGHTA and CDR2 is FQGTGA.

The chain combines TRBV12-3 or TRBV12-4 with TRBJ2-7; no clear D gene. The V end was cut by 2 bases, the J end by 6 bases, with 8 bases between. The CDR3 extends over 12 amino acids. The CDR3 sequence: CASSLRPVEQYF. As DNA, the CDR3 is TGTGCCAGCAGTTTAAGGCCAGTCGAGCAGTACTTC.

The chain is built from TRBV15 and TRBJ2-1; 7 nucleotides agree with TRBD1. The J call is in doubt because the DNA end fits TRBJ2-5 better. The CDR3 has 14 residues. Germline CDR1 is LNHNV and CDR2 is YYDKDF (reference sequence). CDR3 nucleotide sequence: TGTGCCACCAGCTTGAGTAGGGGGCCAGAGACCCAGTACTTC. Translating gives CATSLSRGPETQYF.

This clonotype was observed a few times. The V call is TRBV30, the J call TRBJ1-2, with TRBD1 matching 7 bases. The germline CDR1 and CDR2 sequences are GTSNPN and SVGIG (reference sequence). The CDR3 runs 14 residues. J gave up 4 bases and V 7 bases, and 12 bases lay outside the gene matches. In DNA form, the CDR3 reads TGTGCCTTCAAAAGGGACAGCACGGGCTATGGCTACACCTTC. Translating it yields CAFKRDSTGYGYTF.

This chain links TRBV6-6 with TRBJ1-4; no clear D gene. Trimming cost V 7 bases and J 0 bases, with 6 bases left between them. The CDR3 runs 13 residues. CDR1 and CDR2 (germline): MNHNY, SVGAGI (reference sequence). The CDR3, as DNA: TGTGCCAGCAACCCAGCAACTAATGAAAAACTGTTTTTT. Encoded protein: CASNPATNEKLFF.

The CDR3 nucleotides read TGTGCCAGCAGTCGCCGGACAGGGGTTAGCAATCAGCCCCAGCATTTT. Residues: CASSRRTGVSNQPQHF. The chain recombines TRBV6-2 or TRBV6-3 with TRBJ1-5; the match to TRBD1 covers 9 bases. Trimming cost V 5 bases and J 0 bases; bases outside gene matches: 5. The germline V gene has CDR1 MNHEY and CDR2 SVGEGT. CDR3 length equals 16 residues.

The V gene is TRBV3-1, the J gene TRBJ2-7, with D uncertain. V was cut by 2 bases and J by 2 bases, with 10 bases left in between. The CDR3 length is 14 residues. CDR1 and CDR2 (germline): LGHDT, YNNKEL (reference sequence). CDR3 in DNA: TGTGCCAGCAGCCAAACGAAACCACCCTACGAGCAGTACTTC. Its protein is CASSQTKPPYEQYF.

The J gene is TRBJ2-7, the V gene TRBV7-8; 8 bases line up with TRBD2. Germline V gene data show CDR1 as SGHVS and CDR2 as FQNEAQ. The CDR3 runs 16 residues. Trimming took 3 bases from V and 3 from J; bases not matched to a gene: 10. Here the CDR3 DNA reads TGTGCCAGCAGCTTGAGGCGGGGGGACTCCCGCTACGAGCAGTACTTC. This gives the protein CASSLRRGDSRYEQYF.

There are a few counts of this clonotype. V and J are TRBV6-1 and TRBJ2-5; 9 bases are shared with TRBD1. This CDR3 contains 14 residues. The germline CDR1 and CDR2 sequences are MNHNS and SASEGT. With 7 bases clipped from V and 2 bases from J, the junction kept 5 bases outside the gene matches. The DNA of the CDR3 is TGTGCCAGCACCTACGGGACAGGGCAAGAGACCCAGTACTTC. Translated, it gives CASTYGTGQETQYF.

The gene calls are TRBV20-1 and TRBJ1-1; D is unclear. The CDR3 is made up of 14 amino acids. The V gene's germline CDR1 is DFQATT and CDR2 SNEGSKA (reference sequence). Trimming took off 3 bases at V and 2 bases at J, with 13 bases between the two ends. The CDR3, as DNA: TGCAGTGCTAGGAGGGCGGGAAGAAACACTGAAGCTTTCTTT. Protein sequence: CSARRAGRNTEAFF.

This clonotype was seen only a few times. The chain links TRBV29-1 to TRBJ1-2; no clear D. The CDR3 runs to 13 residues. Per germline, CDR1 SQVTM and CDR2 ANQGSEA. With 4 bases removed from V and 6 bases from J, the gap between germline ends came to 15 bases. The CDR3 DNA reads as TGCAGCGTTGCCCCGACGGACGTACATGGCTACACCTTC. This sequence encodes CSVAPTDVHGYTF.

This chain joins TRBV6-1 and TRBJ1-2; 7 nucleotides match TRBD1. Germline lookup yields CDR1 MNHNS and CDR2 SASEGT. After removal of 2 bases from V and 0 bases from J, the junction contained 3 bases not matched to a gene. The CDR3 is 15 amino acids. CDR3: CASSEPGQPNYGYTF. DNA for the CDR3: TGTGCCAGCAGTGAACCGGGACAGCCTAACTATGGCTACACCTTC.

This clonotype came up a few times. The chain is built from TRBV3-1 and TRBJ1-2; maybe TRBD1 (6 bases). CDR1 LGHDT and CDR2 YNNKEL come from the germline V gene (reference sequence). Trimming pared 8 bases from V and 3 bases from J, leaving 13 bases between. The CDR3 extends over 13 amino acids. CDR3 amino acids: CASFGGADYGYTF. The CDR3 coding sequence is TGTGCCAGCTTTGGGGGGGCGGACTATGGCTACACCTTC.

This clonotype turned up a few times. The chain combines TRBV20-1 with TRBJ2-7, with D possibly being TRBD2 (6 bases). The CDR3 has 14 residues. Trimming cost V 6 bases and J 2 bases, with 17 bases left between them. Germline values: CDR1 DFQATT, CDR2 SNEGSKA (reference sequence). The CDR3 DNA reads TGCAGTGCCTCATCACGGGGACTTCCCTACGAGCAGTACTTC. Translation: CSASSRGLPYEQYF.

This sequence joins TRBV7-2 and TRBJ2-3; a weak D match, TRBD2 (6 bases). Germline assignment: CDR1 SGHTA and CDR2 FQGNSA. Trimming took off 2 bases at V and 6 bases at J, with 12 bases between the two ends. CDR3 length: 14 residues. The CDR3 is CASSLSAGWDTQYF. CDR3 nucleotides: TGTGCCAGCAGCTTATCCGCGGGGTGGGATACGCAGTATTTT.

The table lists this clonotype with a few counts. CDR3 sequence (DNA): TGTGCCTGGAGCACCATGGGGAATCAGCCCCAGCATTTT. This encodes CAWSTMGNQPQHF. The chain carries TRBV30 and TRBJ1-5, with D uncertain. This CDR3 is 13 amino acids long. Germline assignment: CDR1 GTSNPN and CDR2 SVGIG (reference sequence). V was trimmed by 3 bases and J by 4 bases, leaving 10 bases between them.

V gene TRBV19 combines with J gene TRBJ1-1, with a possible D match to TRBD1 (5 bases). The CDR3 is 14 amino acids. Germline assignment: CDR1 LNHDA and CDR2 SQIVND (reference sequence). With 6 bases removed from V and 4 bases from J, the gap between germline ends came to 15 bases. As DNA, the CDR3 is TGTGCCAGTAGCACGGGCAGGGTTGGCACTGAAGCTTTCTTT. This translates into CASSTGRVGTEAFF. The full variable domain, completed using reference TRBV19 and TRBJ1-1, is DGGITQSPKYLFRKEGQNVTLSCEQNLNHDAMYWYRQDPGQGLRLIYYSQIVNDFQKGDIAEGYSVSREKKESFPLTVTSAQKNPTAFYLCASSTGRVGTEAFFGQGTRLTVV.

This clonotype came up a few times. The chain employs TRBV7-9 and TRBJ2-5; 9 positions agree with TRBD2. The trim removed 6 bases at V and 2 bases at J, leaving 16 bases unmatched. The CDR3 has 18 residues. The germline CDR1 and CDR2 sequences are SEHNR and FQNEAQ (reference sequence). The DNA for the CDR3 is TGTGCCAGCAGACCCCTTATGCGGACTAGCGACTGGCAAGAGACCCAGTACTTC. Amino acid sequence: CASRPLMRTSDWQETQYF.

This clonotype has only a few counts. The V call is TRBV3-1, the J call TRBJ1-2; D ambiguous. The length of the CDR3 is 11 residues. Trimming shortened V by 2 bases and J by 4 bases, and 2 bases separated the two germline ends. The germline CDR1 and CDR2 sequences are LGHDT and YNNKEL (reference sequence). The CDR3 nucleotides are TGTGCCAGCAGCCAACTCTATGGCTACACCTTC. As protein: CASSQLYGYTF.

The rearrangement joins TRBV29-1 to TRBJ2-5, with TRBD1 matching over 7 bases. The trim removed 4 bases at V and 3 bases at J, leaving 2 bases unmatched. Germline CDR1 reads SQVTM; CDR2 reads ANQGSEA. CDR3 length: 12 residues. The CDR3 region has the DNA TGCAGCGTTGCTCAGGGGGAAGAGACCCAGTACTTC. It codes for CSVAQGEETQYF.

This clonotype was detected a few times. V and J are TRBV2 and TRBJ2-5; 12 positions agree with TRBD2. Germline loops: CDR1 SNHLY, CDR2 FYNNEI. The length of the CDR3 is 15 residues. J was trimmed by 5 bases and V by 8 bases; bases with no gene match: 9. CDR3 amino acids: CASSGTSGSGETQYF. The CDR3 DNA follows: TGTGCCAGCTCGGGGACTAGCGGGTCGGGCGAGACCCAGTACTTC.

This clonotype has a handful of counts. The chain combines TRBV20-1 with TRBJ2-5; unclear D gene. From germline, CDR1 is DFQATT and CDR2 SNEGSKA (reference sequence). V shed 6 bases and J shed 2 bases, with 19 bases lying between them. The length of the CDR3 is 15 residues. The CDR3 here is CSATDQGNAQETQYF. CDR3 nucleotide sequence: TGCAGTGCGACCGACCAAGGGAATGCTCAAGAGACCCAGTACTTC.

The V gene is TRBV20-1, the J gene TRBJ2-7; 9 positions match TRBD2. The CDR3 covers 16 residues. Per germline, CDR1 DFQATT and CDR2 SNEGSKA (reference sequence). The V segment lost 0 bases and the J segment 3 bases; nucleotides outside the gene matches: 9. The CDR3 loop is CSARDIAGAYYYEQYF. In DNA form, the CDR3 reads TGCAGTGCTAGAGATATAGCGGGGGCTTACTACTACGAGCAGTACTTC.

This chain uses TRBV15 with TRBJ2-5, with 7 bases identical to TRBD2. In germline, CDR1 is LNHNV, CDR2 YYDKDF (reference sequence). CDR3 size: 14 residues. V was pared by 0 bases and J by 4 bases, with 2 bases of the junction left unmatched. The DNA of the CDR3 is TGTGCCACCAGCAGAGATCCGGGAGGAGAGACCCAGTACTTC. Protein sequence: CATSRDPGGETQYF.

This clonotype occurred once. The chain joins TRBV13 to TRBJ2-1; possible D gene TRBD2, 6 bases. Near its end, the DNA agrees better with TRBJ2-7, so the J call may be wrong. This CDR3 spans 17 amino acids. Germline CDR1 and CDR2: PRHDT and FYEKMQ (reference sequence). CDR3 protein: CASSLGRRGRERYEQYF. DNA of the CDR3: TGTGCCAGCAGCTTAGGCCGGAGGGGCAGGGAAAGGTACGAGCAGTACTTC.

This clonotype was seen more than once but under ten times. V usage is TRBV4-1 and J usage is TRBJ1-1, with TRBD1 as a possible D gene (6 bases). Germline V CDR1 and CDR2: MGHRA, YSYEKL. The CDR3 extends over 12 amino acids. Trimming removed 7 bases from V and 9 bases from J, with 15 bases in between. CDR3 nucleotide sequence: TGCGCCAGCACCGACAGGAGGGGCCAAGCTTTCTTT. Its translation is CASTDRRGQAFF.

The chain recombines TRBV19 with TRBJ2-1; weak D call: TRBD1 (6 bases). From germline, CDR1 is LNHDA and CDR2 SQIVND (reference sequence). V was trimmed by 7 bases and J by 2 bases, leaving 15 bases between them. CDR3 length equals 15 residues. The DNA for the CDR3 is TGTGCCAGTATCGAAGGGCAGGGGACCTACAATGAGCAGTTCTTC. Its translation: CASIEGQGTYNEQFF.

This clonotype was detected only a few times. The chain links TRBV12-2 to TRBJ2-4. TRBV12-2 is a listed pseudogene. The CDR3 spans 10 residues. CDR3: CASRFNIQYF. In nucleotides, the CDR3 is TGTGCAAGTCGCTTCAACATTCAGTACTTC.

The V gene is TRBV28, the J gene TRBJ1-3; weak D call: TRBD1 (5 bases). Germline V lookup: CDR1 MDHEN, CDR2 SYDVKM. Trimming shortened V by 2 bases and J by 0 bases, and 11 bases separated the two germline ends. The CDR3 is made up of 16 amino acids. CDR3 sequence (DNA): TGTGCCAGCAGTTTAACAGCGGGGGACTCTGGAAACACCATATATTTT. The encoded protein is CASSLTAGDSGNTIYF.

This clonotype has only a few counts. This rearrangement joins TRBV4-2 to TRBJ2-2; 7 bases fit TRBD2. V shed 0 bases, J shed 7 bases, and the junction held 5 bases outside the gene matches. This CDR3 contains 15 residues. Germline loops: CDR1 LGHNA, CDR2 YNFKEQ. DNA of the CDR3: TGTGCCAGCAGCCAAGATACCAGGGAGGGCGGGGAGCTGTTTTTT. It is translated as CASSQDTREGGELFF.

This clonotype was seen a few times. This chain uses TRBV6-6 with TRBJ1-2; D perhaps matches TRBD1 (5 bases). Germline loops: CDR1 MNHNY, CDR2 SVGAGI (reference sequence). This CDR3 has 15 residues. V gave up 5 bases and J gave up 6 bases, with 19 bases separating them. In nucleotides, the CDR3 is TGTGCCAGCAGTACTAAACGACAAGGGGTACATGGCTACACCTTC. This translates into CASSTKRQGVHGYTF.